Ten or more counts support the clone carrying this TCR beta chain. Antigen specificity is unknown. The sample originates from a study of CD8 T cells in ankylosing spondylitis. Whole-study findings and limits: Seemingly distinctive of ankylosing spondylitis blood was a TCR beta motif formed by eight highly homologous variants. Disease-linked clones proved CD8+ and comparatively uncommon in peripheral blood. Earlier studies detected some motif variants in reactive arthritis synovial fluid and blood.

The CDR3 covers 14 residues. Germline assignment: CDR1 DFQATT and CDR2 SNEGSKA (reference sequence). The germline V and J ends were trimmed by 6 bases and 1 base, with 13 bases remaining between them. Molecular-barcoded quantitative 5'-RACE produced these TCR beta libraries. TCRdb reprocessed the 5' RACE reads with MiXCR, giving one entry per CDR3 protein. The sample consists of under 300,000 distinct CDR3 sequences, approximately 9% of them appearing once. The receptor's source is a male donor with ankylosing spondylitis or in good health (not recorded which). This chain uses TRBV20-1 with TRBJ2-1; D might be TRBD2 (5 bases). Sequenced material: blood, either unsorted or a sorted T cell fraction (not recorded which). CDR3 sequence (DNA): TGCAGTGCCCCCGGGGTAGGGTCCTACAATGAGCAGTTCTTC. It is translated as CSAPGVGSYNEQFF.